This TCR beta chain emerged from a study of cytomegalovirus exposure and HLA in healthy donors. Study-wide findings and caveats: In a later analysis, DRB1 alleles had the most associated TCRs; HLA-C alleles the fewest. In a later analysis, productive TCRs from donors in an Asian-associated ancestry cluster reportedly carried fewer N-insertions than the cohort mean.

Concerning this clone: Its matching antigen is unknown.

The PCR employed 60 Vbeta primers together with 13 Jbeta primers. Sequencing used immunoSEQ multiplex PCR; TCRdb keeps in-frame clones, though not all of them. The sample includes around 130,000 clones, approximately 84% of them seen just once. The receptor comes from a woman younger than 30 in good health and CMV-seronegative. The sample was PBMCs.

The CDR3 reads CAISRQASNYGYTF. Here the CDR3 DNA reads TGTGCCATCAGCCGACAGGCCTCTAACTATGGCTACACCTTC. This chain links TRBV10-3 with TRBJ1-2; tentatively, D is TRBD1 (6 bases). This CDR3 comprises 14 residues. Trimming left V 6 bases short and J 0 bases short, with 11 bases between. Germline V gene sequence: CDR1 ENHRY, CDR2 SYGVKD.